The 30 T cell receptor beta chains in this list originate from one sample, sequenced in a study of T cell responses to AZD1222 COVID-19 vaccine. Only in-frame clones appear in the TCRdb table, and some are missing; sequencing was by immunoSEQ multiplex PCR. The sample shows 150,000 to 200,000 clones, approximately 94% of them seen only once. This sample comprised peripheral blood, obtained 28 days after the second AZD1222 dose. Receptors were obtained from an adult who received the AZD1222 COVID-19 vaccine.

This chain joins TRBV4-2 and TRBJ1-1; D perhaps matches TRBD1 (6 bases). Germline V CDR1 and CDR2: LGHNA, YNFKEQ. The CDR3 has 15 residues. Trimming removed 4 bases from V and 0 bases from J, with 12 bases in between. The CDR3 here is CASSPRQELNTEAFF. CDR3 sequence (DNA): TGTGCCAGCAGCCCTCGACAGGAGTTGAACACTGAAGCTTTCTTT.

CDR3 amino acids: CASSLDPWGGETQYF. CDR3 nucleotide sequence: TGTGCCAGCAGCTTAGACCCTTGGGGAGGGGAGACCCAGTACTTC. V gene TRBV11-2 combines with J gene TRBJ2-5; TRBD2 aligns across 7 bases. The length of the CDR3 is 15 residues. With 0 bases clipped from V and 5 bases from J, the junction kept 6 bases outside the gene matches. Germline values: CDR1 SGHAT, CDR2 FQNNGV.

The rearrangement joins TRBV6-5 to TRBJ1-2; no definite D call. Trimming shortened V by 0 bases and J by 0 bases, and 8 bases separated the two germline ends. Germline CDR1 reads MNHEY; CDR2 reads SVGAGI. CDR3 length: 15 residues. The CDR3 reads CASSYSNLANYGYTF. CDR3 sequence (DNA): TGTGCCAGCAGTTACTCGAATCTAGCTAACTATGGCTACACCTTC.

The J gene is TRBJ1-2, the V gene TRBV9; the D gene is possibly TRBD1 (5 bases). Germline-derived CDR1 and CDR2 are SGDLS and YYNGEE. The V and J ends lost 0 bases and 4 bases respectively, with 10 bases between them. This CDR3 region has 14 residues. Here the CDR3 DNA reads TGTGCCAGCAGCGTAGTCGGGGGTGCCTATGGCTACACCTTC. It is translated as CASSVVGGAYGYTF.

This clone was detected only once. This chain links TRBV10-1 with TRBJ2-7, with D unresolved. The V end lost 6 bases, the J end lost 7 bases, and 13 bases lay between the germline ends. Germline loops: CDR1 WNHNN, CDR2 SYGVQD (reference sequence). The CDR3 has 12 residues. The DNA of the CDR3 is TGCGCCAGCAGCGCCCCTATTGAGGAGCAGTACTTC. Translation: CASSAPIEEQYF.

J is TRBJ2-7 and V is TRBV5-4, with D possibly being TRBD1 (6 bases). The CDR3 loop spans 13 amino acids. CDR1 and CDR2 (germline): SGHNT, YYREEE (reference sequence). V gave up 4 bases and J gave up 5 bases, with 13 bases separating them. CDR3 protein: CASSGGQSHEQYF. The DNA of the CDR3 is TGTGCCAGCAGCGGTGGACAGTCTCACGAGCAGTACTTC.

The chain couples TRBV5-4 to TRBJ2-1, with TRBD2 matching 9 bases. The trim removed 0 bases at V and 8 bases at J, leaving 0 bases unmatched. This CDR3 has 13 residues. Per the germline V gene, CDR1 is SGHNT and CDR2 is YYREEE (reference sequence). Written as DNA, the CDR3 is TGTGCCAGCAGCTTGGGACTAGCGGATGAGCAGTTCTTC. Protein sequence: CASSLGLADEQFF.

The chain is built from TRBV14 and TRBJ2-7; D remains ambiguous. Germline CDR1 SGHDN, CDR2 FVKESK. Trimming shortened V by 0 bases and J by 9 bases, and 12 bases separated the two germline ends. CDR3 length: 13 amino acids. The CDR3 DNA reads as TGTGCCAGCAGCCAAGAGTGGAGTGGCGGGCAGTACTTC. Translation: CASSQEWSGGQYF.

Only one count was recorded for this clone. The chain joins TRBV28 to TRBJ1-1; 9 positions agree with TRBD1. The V segment lost 4 bases and the J segment 1 base; nucleotides outside the gene matches: 4. The CDR3 has 15 amino acids. Germline V gene sequence: CDR1 MDHEN, CDR2 SYDVKM. CDR3 nucleotides: TGTGCCAGCAGTTCTCCGACAGGGGGGAACACTGAAGCTTTCTTT. It is translated as CASSSPTGGNTEAFF.

CDR3 sequence reads: CASSLTPPSGRETQYF. CDR3 DNA sequence: TGTGCCAGCAGCTTAACCCCACCTAGCGGGAGAGAGACCCAGTACTTC. The chain recombines TRBV7-6 with TRBJ2-5, with 10 bases fitting TRBD2. The CDR3 is 16 residues long. Germline assignment: CDR1 SGHVS and CDR2 FNYEAQ. Trimming cost V 2 bases and J 4 bases; bases outside gene matches: 7.

The chain couples TRBV15 to TRBJ1-2; 8 bases are shared with TRBD1. Germline assignment: CDR1 LNHNV and CDR2 YYDKDF (reference sequence). This CDR3 is 16 amino acids long. V gave up 3 bases and J gave up 2 bases; unmatched junction bases: 8. CDR3 coding DNA: TGTGCCACCAGCAGTCTTCCACAGGGGGAGAACTATGGCTACACCTTC. The encoded protein is CATSSLPQGENYGYTF. Based on the CDR3 plus reference TRBV15 and TRBJ1-2, the full variable domain is DAMVIQNPRYQVTQFGKPVTLSCSQTLNHNVMYWYQQKSSQAPKLLFHYYDKDFNNEADTPDNFQSRRPNTSFCFLDIRSPGLGDTAMYLCATSSLPQGENYGYTFGSGTRLTVV.

The chain couples TRBV30 to TRBJ2-3; TRBD2 matches 8 bases. Germline loops: CDR1 GTSNPN, CDR2 SVGIG (reference sequence). This CDR3 spans 15 amino acids. J lost 5 bases, V lost 1 base, and 8 bases had no gene match. CDR3 region: CAWSAPGRVVDTQYF. The CDR3 DNA is TGTGCCTGGAGTGCCCCCGGGAGGGTGGTAGATACGCAGTATTTT.

The chain is built from TRBV10-3 and TRBJ1-1; D unclear. The CDR3 has 13 amino acids. CDR1 and CDR2 (germline): ENHRY, SYGVKD. V gave up 0 bases and J gave up 3 bases, with 5 bases separating them. CDR3 sequence (DNA): TGTGCCATCAGTGAGTCCCCTGACACTGAAGCTTTCTTT. Amino acid sequence: CAISESPDTEAFF.

The chain couples TRBV19 to TRBJ2-1, with 7 positions matching TRBD1. Germline lookup yields CDR1 LNHDA and CDR2 SQIVND (reference sequence). The CDR3 has 12 amino acids. Trimming removed 5 bases from V and 6 bases from J; junction bases left unmatched: 1. Here the CDR3 reads CASSPGGNEQFF. The CDR3 DNA follows: TGTGCCAGTAGTCCAGGGGGCAATGAGCAGTTCTTC.

This chain uses TRBV3-1 (or the pseudogene TRBV3-2) with TRBJ1-5, with D tentatively TRBD1 (6 bases). The CDR3 has 14 residues. CDR1 and CDR2 from the germline V gene are LGHDT and YNNKEL (reference sequence). V gave up 0 bases and J gave up 6 bases, with 9 bases separating them. CDR3 region: CASSQDEGVQPQHF. Here the CDR3 DNA reads TGTGCCAGCAGCCAAGATGAGGGGGTTCAGCCCCAGCATTTT.

The chain carries TRBV3-1 (or the pseudogene TRBV3-2) and TRBJ1-4; D possibly corresponds to TRBD1 (5 bases). This CDR3 spans 15 amino acids. The germline V gene has CDR1 LGHDT and CDR2 YNNKEL (reference sequence). V was pared by 3 bases and J by 0 bases, with 8 bases between. The CDR3: CASSHSGSTNEKLFF. The CDR3 region has the DNA TGTGCCAGCAGCCACTCAGGGTCAACTAATGAAAAACTGTTTTTT.

V and J are TRBV7-9 and TRBJ2-3, with 14 bases that match TRBD2. V lost 4 bases to trimming and J lost 5 bases; unmatched junction nucleotides: 8. Germline V gene sequence: CDR1 SEHNR, CDR2 FQNEAQ (reference sequence). This CDR3 is built from 17 residues. The CDR3: CASSSILGLAGGDTQYF. In DNA form, the CDR3 reads TGTGCCAGCAGCTCCATACTCGGACTAGCGGGAGGAGATACGCAGTATTTT.

J is TRBJ1-6 and V is TRBV9; TRBD1 matches at 7 bases. The CDR3 loop spans 18 amino acids. Germline V gives CDR1 SGDLS, CDR2 YYNGEE. V lost 3 bases, J lost 0 bases, and 9 bases stayed unmatched. The CDR3 DNA follows: TGTGCCAGCAGCGCTGACCCAGGGGGGAGCTCCTATAATTCACCCCTCCACTTT. It yields the protein CASSADPGGSSYNSPLHF.

This clone was observed a single time. The chain combines TRBV3-1 (or the pseudogene TRBV3-2) with TRBJ1-1, with D possibly being TRBD1 (5 bases). The germline V gene has CDR1 LGHDT and CDR2 YNNKEL (reference sequence). The germline V and J ends were trimmed by 5 bases and 2 bases, with 15 bases remaining between them. The CDR3 consists of 15 residues. The CDR3 protein is CASSVHGTINTEAFF. The CDR3 DNA sequence: TGTGCCAGCAGCGTTCATGGGACGATTAACACTGAAGCTTTCTTT.

The chain links TRBV3-1 (or the pseudogene TRBV3-2) to TRBJ2-2, with 10 bases fitting TRBD2. The germline gives CDR1 LGHDT, CDR2 YNNKEL (reference sequence). Losses at the gene ends were 8 bases for V and 7 bases for J; bases not matched to a gene: 7. This CDR3 is 14 amino acids long. CDR3 DNA sequence: TGTGCCAGCGGACGGGCTAGCGGGAGCGGGGAGCTGTTTTTT. Translated: CASGRASGSGELFF.

J is TRBJ2-2 and V is TRBV19; D uncertain. The CDR3 consists of 16 residues. Germline V lookup: CDR1 LNHDA, CDR2 SQIVND (reference sequence). V lost 4 bases and J 2 bases, leaving 14 bases between the germline ends. The CDR3 loop is CASSKNYLSNTGELFF. The CDR3 DNA follows: TGTGCCAGTAGTAAGAACTACCTAAGCAACACCGGGGAGCTGTTTTTT. The whole variable domain, filled in from reference TRBV19 and TRBJ2-2, reads DGGITQSPKYLFRKEGQNVTLSCEQNLNHDAMYWYRQDPGQGLRLIYYSQIVNDFQKGDIAEGYSVSREKKESFPLTVTSAQKNPTAFYLCASSKNYLSNTGELFFGEGSRLTVL.

For the CDR3, the DNA is TGTGCCAGCAGCGCTTCTAGCGGGGACTACAATGAGCAGTTCTTC. Its translation: CASSASSGDYNEQFF. The rearrangement links TRBV28 to TRBJ2-1, with 9 bases fitting TRBD2. The length of the CDR3 is 15 residues. V dropped 6 bases and J dropped 3; count of bases not matched to a gene: 6. Germline-derived CDR1 and CDR2 are MDHEN and SYDVKM.

The V gene is TRBV4-3, the J gene TRBJ2-7, with 13 bases that match TRBD2. V gave up 2 bases and J gave up 4 bases; unmatched junction bases: 5. Germline values: CDR1 LGHNA, CDR2 YSLEER. This CDR3 region has 16 residues. The CDR3: CASSQRGLAGVYEQYF. CDR3 bases: TGCGCCAGCAGCCAACGCGGACTAGCGGGAGTGTACGAGCAGTACTTC.

This clone has just one count. The rearrangement joins TRBV20-1 to TRBJ2-7; no definite D call. Germline values: CDR1 DFQATT, CDR2 SNEGSKA (reference sequence). The CDR3 totals 11 residues. V was shortened by 3 bases and J by 4 bases, with 7 bases between the two germline ends. The CDR3 nucleotides read TGCAGTGCTAGTTTCGGGTACGAGCAGTACTTC. Amino acid sequence: CSASFGYEQYF.

This chain connects TRBV5-8 to TRBJ1-2; D perhaps matches TRBD1 (6 bases). CDR1 and CDR2 from the germline V gene are SGHTS and YDEGEE. Trimming removed 2 bases at V and 7 bases at J, with 12 bases between. CDR3 length: 13 residues. CDR3 nucleotides: TGTGCCAGCAGCTTAAACAGGGAGATTGGCTACACCTTC. Its protein product is CASSLNREIGYTF.

The gene calls are TRBV2 and TRBJ2-7; D is perhaps TRBD1 (5 bases). CDR1 is SNHLY and CDR2 is FYNNEI in the germline V gene. Trimming stripped 7 bases from V and 0 bases from J, with 16 bases between. CDR3 length equals 15 residues. The chain's CDR3 is CASNQRTQVSYEQYF. The CDR3 region has the DNA TGTGCCAGCAACCAAAGGACACAAGTCTCCTACGAGCAGTACTTC.

J is TRBJ2-7 and V is TRBV6-2 or TRBV6-3, with 10 bases identical to TRBD2. There are 21 residues in the CDR3. J lost 4 bases, V lost 0 bases, and 21 bases had no gene match. Germline assignment: CDR1 MNHEY and CDR2 SVGEGT. The CDR3: CASSYSITPGLASGRRYEQYF. CDR3 nucleotides: TGTGCCAGCAGTTACTCGATTACCCCGGGTTTGGCTAGCGGGAGAAGGTACGAGCAGTACTTC.

The chain is built from TRBV27 and TRBJ2-5; D call uncertain. V lost 5 bases, J lost 7 bases, and 17 bases lay in between. The CDR3 runs 14 residues. Per the germline V gene, CDR1 is MNHEY and CDR2 is SMNVEV (reference sequence). CDR3 nucleotides: TGTGCCAGCAGTCCCGAGTACAGCTTTGGGACCCAGTACTTC. It is translated as CASSPEYSFGTQYF.

The chain couples TRBV27 to TRBJ2-7; D possibly corresponds to TRBD2 (6 bases). Trimming took 3 bases from V and 2 from J, leaving 11 bases between them. CDR3 length: 14 residues. Germline V gives CDR1 MNHEY, CDR2 SMNVEV (reference sequence). For the CDR3, the DNA is TGTGCCAGCAGTTTGAAGGAGGGTCCCTACGAGCAGTACTTC. Translation: CASSLKEGPYEQYF.

The V gene is TRBV9, the J gene TRBJ2-1; the D gene is possibly TRBD1 (6 bases). Germline V CDR1 and CDR2: SGDLS, YYNGEE. This CDR3 has 15 residues. V lost 4 bases and J 0 bases, leaving 11 bases between the germline ends. CDR3 nucleotide sequence: TGTGCCAGCAGCCCGGGACATAGCTCCTACAATGAGCAGTTCTTC. It encodes CASSPGHSSYNEQFF.